The 25 T cell receptor beta chains given below trace back to one sample, sequenced in a study of cytomegalovirus exposure and HLA in healthy donors. The PCR had 60 Vbeta and 13 Jbeta primers. Sequencing used immunoSEQ multiplex PCR; TCRdb keeps in-frame clones, though not all of them. The profile shows 140,000 to 150,000 clones, about 77% of them singletons. Sequences were obtained from PBMCs. These receptor sequences come from a male donor in good health and CMV-seronegative.

V and J are TRBV7-9 and TRBJ2-3; TRBD2 matches 8 bases. The germline V gene has CDR1 SEHNR and CDR2 FQNEAQ (reference sequence). V lost 4 bases, J lost 2 bases, and 14 bases stayed unmatched. CDR3 length: 18 residues. CDR3 sequence: CASSSTVGTRGVTDTQYF. DNA of the CDR3: TGTGCCAGCAGCTCCACAGTTGGGACTAGGGGGGTCACAGATACGCAGTATTTT.

This chain joins TRBV5-8 and TRBJ2-1, with D possibly TRBD2 on 5 matching bases. This CDR3 has 15 residues. Trimming cost V 4 bases and J 1 base, with 12 bases left between them. From germline, CDR1 is SGHTS and CDR2 YDEGEE. The CDR3 here is CASSRGQPSYNEQFF. The DNA of the CDR3 is TGTGCCAGCAGCCGGGGTCAACCTTCCTACAATGAGCAGTTCTTC.

This chain uses TRBV9 with TRBJ2-3, with 10 nucleotides matching TRBD1. V shed 4 bases, J shed 3 bases, and the junction held 8 bases outside the gene matches. The V gene's germline CDR1 is SGDLS and CDR2 YYNGEE. The CDR3 extends over 16 amino acids. The CDR3 sequence is CASSIDRGLVTDTQYF. In DNA, the CDR3 is TGTGCCAGCAGCATCGACAGGGGGCTAGTAACAGATACGCAGTATTTT.

The chain uses TRBV28 and TRBJ1-1; no firm D call. This CDR3 region has 12 residues. Germline CDR1 and CDR2: MDHEN and SYDVKM. The V end lost 5 bases, the J end lost 5 bases, and 9 bases lay between the germline ends. The CDR3 nucleotides are TGTGCCAGCAGTCTTCAGGTGACTGAAGCTTTCTTT. This sequence encodes CASSLQVTEAFF.

Comment on this clone: Compared with germline, one end of the junction differs, possibly owing to a read error. The rearrangement uses TRBV7-9 and TRBJ2-7; a weak D match, TRBD1 (5 bases). This CDR3 has 16 amino acids. Looked up from germline, CDR1 is SEHNR and CDR2 is FQNEAQ (reference sequence). The chain's CDR3 is CSSSLGAGKNSYEQYF. In DNA form, the CDR3 reads TGTTCCAGCAGCTTAGGGGCAGGGAAGAACTCCTACGAGCAGTACTTC.

The rearrangement uses TRBV27 and TRBJ1-3; D call uncertain. V lost 9 bases and J 4 bases, leaving 13 bases between the germline ends. CDR1 is MNHEY and CDR2 is SMNVEV in the germline V gene (reference sequence). The CDR3 is made up of 13 amino acids. The DNA for the CDR3 is TGTGCCAGTCGGTCCGATATGGGAAACACCATATATTTT. Its translation is CASRSDMGNTIYF.

The chain links TRBV6-6 to TRBJ2-7; TRBD2 is a possible D gene (6 bases). This CDR3 comprises 16 residues. V lost 0 bases to trimming and J lost 5 bases, with 17 bases between them. From germline, CDR1 is MNHNY and CDR2 SVGAGI (reference sequence). CDR3 loop: CASSYSRRRDGNEQYF. As DNA, the CDR3 is TGTGCCAGCAGTTACTCTAGGCGGCGGGATGGAAACGAGCAGTACTTC.

The rearrangement links TRBV6-1 to TRBJ1-6, with a possible D match to TRBD1 (5 bases). The V end lost 1 base, the J end lost 3 bases, and 7 bases lay between the germline ends. The CDR3 is 15 residues long. The germline CDR1 and CDR2 sequences are MNHNS and SASEGT. The chain's CDR3 is CASSEVRGYNSPLHF. CDR3 coding DNA: TGTGCCAGCAGTGAAGTAAGGGGCTATAATTCACCCCTCCACTTT.

The chain has TRBV6-4 and TRBJ2-2; TRBD2 is a possible D gene (5 bases). CDR1 and CDR2 from the germline V gene are MRHNA and SNTAGT. The CDR3 covers 14 residues. The V end lost 2 bases, the J end lost 7 bases, and 11 bases lay between the germline ends. For the CDR3, the DNA is TGTGCCAGCAGTGACGGCCCGGGGAACGGGGAGCTGTTTTTT. Amino acid sequence: CASSDGPGNGELFF.

The chain links TRBV11-2 to TRBJ1-2, with TRBD1 as a possible D gene (6 bases). Germline CDR1 is SGHAT and CDR2 is FQNNGV. The CDR3 is made up of 16 amino acids. V dropped 0 bases and J dropped 1 base, with 12 bases sitting between them. The CDR3 nucleotides read TGTGCCAGCAGCTTAGACCAGGGGTCCTTTAACTATGGCTACACCTTC. This encodes CASSLDQGSFNYGYTF.

This clone was detected only once. The rearrangement uses TRBV25-1 and TRBJ2-5; D gene uncertain. The germline V gene encodes CDR1 MGHDK and CDR2 SYGVNS. CDR3 length: 11 amino acids. Trimming left V 5 bases short and J 4 bases short, with 5 bases between. CDR3 loop: CASSQIETQYF. CDR3 DNA sequence: TGTGCCAGCAGTCAAATAGAGACCCAGTACTTC.

The V call is TRBV14, the J call TRBJ2-5, with 13 bases matching TRBD2. Germline V gene lookup returns CDR1 SGHDN and CDR2 FVKESK. This CDR3 comprises 17 residues. V shed 5 bases, J shed 0 bases, and the junction held 6 bases outside the gene matches. CDR3: CASSGSGLAGDQETQYF. The CDR3, as DNA: TGTGCCAGCAGCGGGTCAGGACTAGCGGGAGACCAAGAGACCCAGTACTTC.

For the CDR3, the DNA is TGCGCCAGCAGTACGGACAGGGATGGCTACACCTTC. This sequence encodes CASSTDRDGYTF. The J gene is TRBJ1-2, the V gene TRBV10-2, with 8 bases fitting TRBD1. V trimming: 5 bases; J trimming: 6 bases; junction bases outside the gene matches: 2. This CDR3 spans 12 amino acids. The germline V gene has CDR1 WSHSY and CDR2 SAAADI.

The chain links TRBV6-5 to TRBJ1-2; D unresolved. V shed 6 bases and J shed 6 bases, with 8 bases lying between them. The CDR3 spans 11 residues. Germline CDR1 reads MNHEY; CDR2 reads SVGAGI. CDR3 in amino acids: CASSGLHGYTF. The CDR3 region has the DNA TGTGCCAGCAGCGGACTTCATGGCTACACCTTC.

This clone was detected only a few times. V is TRBV6-5 and J is TRBJ2-7; D is perhaps TRBD2 (5 bases). V was shortened by 5 bases and J by 4 bases, with 12 bases between the two germline ends. Germline CDR1 MNHEY, CDR2 SVGAGI. This CDR3 comprises 13 residues. The CDR3 region has the DNA TGTGCCAGCAGTCGAGGGCGAGGGTACGAGCAGTACTTC. Translating it yields CASSRGRGYEQYF.

V usage is TRBV10-1 and J usage is TRBJ2-3; D is unresolved. Germline V CDR1 and CDR2: WNHNN, SYGVQD (reference sequence). The CDR3 has 13 residues. With 3 bases removed from V and 4 bases from J, the gap between germline ends came to 8 bases. As DNA, the CDR3 is TGCGCCAGCAGTGATCCAGTCGCAGATACGCAGTATTTT. Amino acid sequence: CASSDPVADTQYF.

This rearrangement joins TRBV19 to TRBJ2-1; 7 bases align to TRBD2. The CDR3 extends over 15 amino acids. Germline-derived CDR1 and CDR2 are LNHDA and SQIVND (reference sequence). V gave up 8 bases and J gave up 1 base; unmatched junction bases: 8. The CDR3 region is CASAPTSQSYNEQFF. In DNA, the CDR3 is TGTGCCAGTGCCCCGACTAGCCAGTCCTACAATGAGCAGTTCTTC.

V gene TRBV5-1 combines with J gene TRBJ2-7; the match to TRBD1 covers 8 bases. Looked up from germline, CDR1 is SGHRS and CDR2 is YFSETQ. CDR3 length: 15 residues. V lost 2 bases and J lost 1; bases outside the gene matches: 5. The CDR3 region has the DNA TGCGCCAGCAGCTTCGTGAGACAGGGGTCCTACGAGCAGTACTTC. It translates to CASSFVRQGSYEQYF.

The genes are TRBV25-1 and TRBJ2-2, with TRBD1 matching over 10 bases. The V segment lost 2 bases and the J segment 3 bases; nucleotides outside the gene matches: 0. Germline CDR1 and CDR2: MGHDK and SYGVNS. The CDR3 covers 15 residues. For the CDR3, the DNA is TGTGCCAGCAGTGAAGGGACAGGGGACACCGGGGAGCTGTTTTTT. Encoded protein: CASSEGTGDTGELFF.

The chain couples TRBV14 to TRBJ1-3; D is unclear. V was trimmed by 4 bases and J by 0 bases, leaving 7 bases between them. CDR1 SGHDN and CDR2 FVKESK come from the germline V gene. This CDR3 contains 14 residues. As DNA, the CDR3 is TGTGCCAGCAGCCCACAAGACTCTGGAAACACCATATATTTT. Translated, it gives CASSPQDSGNTIYF.

The chain joins TRBV7-2 to TRBJ2-7; tentatively, D is TRBD2 (6 bases). This CDR3 region has 15 residues. V lost 4 bases and J lost 4, with 17 bases in between. Germline CDR1 SGHTA, CDR2 FQGNSA. As DNA, the CDR3 is TGTGCCAGCAGCTCCCCGGGACGGACTACGTACGAGCAGTACTTC. As protein: CASSSPGRTTYEQYF.

The chain employs TRBV7-8 and TRBJ2-7; 7 bases are a match to TRBD2. Germline assignment: CDR1 SGHVS and CDR2 FQNEAQ. The CDR3 is 16 residues long. V trimming: 1 base; J trimming: 3 bases; junction bases outside the gene matches: 9. The CDR3 sequence: CASSLGAGGNFYEQYF. The DNA of the CDR3 is TGTGCCAGCAGCTTAGGGGCCGGGGGGAACTTCTACGAGCAGTACTTC. Drawing the rest from reference TRBV7-8 and TRBJ2-7, the complete variable domain is GAGVSQSPRYKVAKRGQDVALRCDPISGHVSLFWYQQALGQGPEFLTYFQNEAQLDKSGLPSDRFFAERPEGSVSTLKIQRTQQEDSAVYLCASSLGAGGNFYEQYFGPGTRLTVT.

The CDR3 region has the DNA TGTGCCAGCAGCCCCAGGGGCAGAAACACCGGGGAGCTGTTTTTT. The encoded protein is CASSPRGRNTGELFF. V and J are TRBV7-9 and TRBJ2-2, with D tentatively TRBD1 (6 bases). V gave up 5 bases and J gave up 2 bases, with 12 bases separating them. There are 15 residues in the CDR3. The germline V gene has CDR1 SEHNR and CDR2 FQNEAQ (reference sequence).

This clone has more than one count but fewer than ten. The same CDR3 can be traced to other DNA sequences in this sample. The chain links TRBV6-5 to TRBJ1-5; 9 bases agree with TRBD1. The length of the CDR3 is 14 residues. The J segment lost 7 bases and the V segment lost 5 bases, leaving 6 bases of the junction unmatched. Per germline, CDR1 MNHEY and CDR2 SVGAGI. CDR3 sequence reads: CASSPDRGKQPQHF. In nucleotides, the CDR3 is TGTGCCAGCAGTCCCGACAGGGGGAAACAGCCCCAGCATTTT.

V usage is TRBV5-5 and J usage is TRBJ1-1; D unclear. Germline V gives CDR1 SGHKS, CDR2 YYEKEE (reference sequence). This CDR3 region has 14 residues. V was cut by 0 bases and J by 4 bases, with 10 bases left in between. DNA for the CDR3: TGTGCCAGCAGCTTGGCCCTCCTAGTCACTGAAGCTTTCTTT. This codes for CASSLALLVTEAFF.